The next 4 T cell receptor beta chains were all read from a single sample in a study of shared T cell receptors in the human thymus. The assay was immunoSEQ multiplex PCR, and TCRdb's table has in-frame clones only and misses some. This table holds just under 550,000 clones, roughly 74% found once. These data are also associated with another study on human thymus T cells.

Sequenced material: thymocytes. These TCRs come from a boy in the first two years of life with a congenital heart defect.

The chain has TRBV5-8 and TRBJ1-4; 10 bases fit TRBD1. From germline, CDR1 is SGHTS and CDR2 YDEGEE. V was pared by 4 bases and J by 10 bases, with 13 bases of the junction left unmatched. The CDR3 runs 16 residues. The DNA of the CDR3 is TGTGCCAGCAGCCTCCGAGGGGGGACAGGGGATGTAAAACTGTTTTTT. The encoded protein is CASSLRGGTGDVKLFF.

This rearrangement joins TRBV6-5 to TRBJ2-7; a possible D gene is TRBD2 (5 bases). V was pared by 8 bases and J by 5 bases, with 16 bases between. Germline V gene sequence: CDR1 MNHEY, CDR2 SVGAGI. The CDR3 length is 13 residues. The CDR3 DNA is TGTGCCAGCCCTGGGGAAGGGAGCCACGAGCAGTACTTC. Its protein is CASPGEGSHEQYF.

The rearrangement joins TRBV28 to TRBJ2-7; possibly TRBD1 for D (6 bases). The ends were cut back, 6 bases at V and 2 bases at J, with 23 bases in the middle. The CDR3 is made up of 17 amino acids. The germline gives CDR1 MDHEN, CDR2 SYDVKM. CDR3 sequence: CASSLGLGNRDPYEQYF. CDR3 coding DNA: TGTGCCAGCAGCCTGGGGCTTGGGAACAGGGACCCCTACGAGCAGTACTTC.

The chain combines TRBV21-1 with TRBJ2-2; the DNA was not used to check the table's D call, TRBD2. TRBV21-1 constitutes a pseudogene. The CDR3 is 19 amino acids. CDR3 loop: CASSPLRLAGVQYTGELFF. CDR3 in DNA: TGTGCCAGCAGCCCCTTGCGGCTAGCGGGAGTGCAGTACACCGGGGAGCTGTTTTTT.